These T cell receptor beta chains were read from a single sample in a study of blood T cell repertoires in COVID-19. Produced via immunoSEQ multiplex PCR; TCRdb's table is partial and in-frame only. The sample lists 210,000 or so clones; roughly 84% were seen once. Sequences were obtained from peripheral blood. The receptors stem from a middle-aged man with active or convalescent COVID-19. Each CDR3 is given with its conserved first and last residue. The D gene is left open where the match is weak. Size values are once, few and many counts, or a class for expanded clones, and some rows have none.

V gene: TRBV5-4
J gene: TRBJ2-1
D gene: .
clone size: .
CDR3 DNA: TGTGCCAGCAGCCTGGGGATGGGGGACAACGGTCATGAGCAGTTCTTC
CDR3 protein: CASSLGMGDNGHEQFF

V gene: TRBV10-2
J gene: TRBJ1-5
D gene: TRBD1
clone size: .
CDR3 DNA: TGCGCCAGCAGTATAGACAGGGAAGGACAGCCCCAGCATTTT
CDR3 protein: CASSIDREGQPQHF

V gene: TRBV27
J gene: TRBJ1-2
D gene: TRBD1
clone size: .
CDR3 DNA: TGTGCCAGCAGTTTAGGGACAGGTTATGGCTACACCTTC
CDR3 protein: CASSLGTGYGYTF

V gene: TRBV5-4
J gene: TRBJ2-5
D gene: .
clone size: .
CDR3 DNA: TGTGCCAGCAGCTCGATTGGACAGCAAGAGACCCAGTACTTC
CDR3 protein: CASSSIGQQETQYF

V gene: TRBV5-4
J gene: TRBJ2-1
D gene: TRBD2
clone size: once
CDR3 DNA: TGTGCCAGCACCGCAATGACTAGCGGAGGATACAATGAGCAGTTCTTC
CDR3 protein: CASTAMTSGGYNEQFF

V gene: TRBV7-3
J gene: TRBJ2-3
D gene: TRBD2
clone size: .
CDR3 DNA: TGTGCCAGCAGCGATAGAGCGGGAGCAGCAGATACGCAGTATTTT
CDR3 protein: CASSDRAGAADTQYF

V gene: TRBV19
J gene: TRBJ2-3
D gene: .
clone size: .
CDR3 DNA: TGTGCCAGTAGTATAGGGGGCGGCAGATACACAGATACGCAGTATTTT
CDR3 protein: CASSIGGGRYTDTQYF

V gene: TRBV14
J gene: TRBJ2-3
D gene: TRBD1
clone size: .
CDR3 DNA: TGTGCCAGCAGTCTAGGGACAGTAAGCACAGATACGCAGTATTTT
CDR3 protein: CASSLGTVSTDTQYF

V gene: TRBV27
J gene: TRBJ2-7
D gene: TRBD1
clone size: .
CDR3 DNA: TGTGCCAGCGGAGTGACAGGGGGCGTCGGGGTAGGTGGCGAGCAGTACTTC
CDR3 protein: CASGVTGGVGVGGEQYF

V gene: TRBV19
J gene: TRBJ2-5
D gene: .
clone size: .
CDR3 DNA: TGTGCCAGTAGTATTTCGGCAGGGCAAGAGACCCAGTACTTC
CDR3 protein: CASSISAGQETQYF

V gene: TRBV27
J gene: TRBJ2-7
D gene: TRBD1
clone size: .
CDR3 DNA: TGTGTCAGCAGTACAAACAGGGGGCAGAGCGAGCAGTACTTC
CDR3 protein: CVSSTNRGQSEQYF

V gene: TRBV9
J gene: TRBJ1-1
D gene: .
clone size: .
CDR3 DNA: TGTGCCAGCACAACTGGGCAGGGAGGCACTGAAGCTTTCTTT
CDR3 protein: CASTTGQGGTEAFF

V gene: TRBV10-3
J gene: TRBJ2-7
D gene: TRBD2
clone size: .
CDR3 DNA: TGTGCCATCAGTGAGTCCGTAGCGGGAGGACATCACGAGCAGTACTTC
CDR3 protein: CAISESVAGGHHEQYF

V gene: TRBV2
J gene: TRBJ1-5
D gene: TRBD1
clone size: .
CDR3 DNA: TGTGCCAGCAGCAGCGGACAGGGCTGGGGTCAGCCCCAGCATTTT
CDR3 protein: CASSSGQGWGQPQHF

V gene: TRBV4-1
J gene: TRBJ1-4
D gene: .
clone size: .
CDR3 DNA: TGCGCCAGCAGCCTTCTCCGGGACACTTGGGATGAAAAACTGTTTTTT
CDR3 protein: CASSLLRDTWDEKLFF

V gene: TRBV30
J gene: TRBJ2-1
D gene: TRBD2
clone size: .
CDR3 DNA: TGTGCCTGGAGTGTCAGCGGGGTCTACAATGAGCAGTTCTTC
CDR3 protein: CAWSVSGVYNEQFF

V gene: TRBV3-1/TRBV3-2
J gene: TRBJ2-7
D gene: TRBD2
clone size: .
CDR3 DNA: TGTGCCAGCAGCCACCGCGGGGGTTCCTACGAGCAGTACTTC
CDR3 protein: CASSHRGGSYEQYF

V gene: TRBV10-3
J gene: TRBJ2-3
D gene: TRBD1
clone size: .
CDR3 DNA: TGTGCCATCAGCTGGACAGGGCCAACAGATACGCAGTATTTT
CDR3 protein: CAISWTGPTDTQYF

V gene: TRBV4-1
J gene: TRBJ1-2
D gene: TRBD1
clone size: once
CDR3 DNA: TGCGCCAGCAGCCAGGTGACAGGGGGCGGGTATGGCTACACCTTC
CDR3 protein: CASSQVTGGGYGYTF

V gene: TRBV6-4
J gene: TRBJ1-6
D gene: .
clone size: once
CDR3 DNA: TGTGCCAGCAGTGACTCGGGACTTTCACCCCTCCACTTT
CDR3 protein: CASSDSGLSPLHF

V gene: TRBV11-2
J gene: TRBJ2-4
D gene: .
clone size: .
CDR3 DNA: TGTGCCAGCAGCTTAGCTAGCGCTCAAAACATTCAGTACTTC
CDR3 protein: CASSLASAQNIQYF

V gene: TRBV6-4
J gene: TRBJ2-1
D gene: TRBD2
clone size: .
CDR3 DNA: TGTGCCAGCAGTGACTCTGCTAGCGGGAGAATCAATGAGCAGTTCTTC
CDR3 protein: CASSDSASGRINEQFF

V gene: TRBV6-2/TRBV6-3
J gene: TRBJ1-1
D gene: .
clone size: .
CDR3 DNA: TGTGCCAGCAGTTACGGAGATCGGACAGAATTAAACACTGAAGCTTTCTTT
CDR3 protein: CASSYGDRTELNTEAFF

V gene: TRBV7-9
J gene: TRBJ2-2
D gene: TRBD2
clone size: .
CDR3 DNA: TGTGCCAGCAGCCGGGGACTAGCAGACACCGGGGAGCTGTTTTTT
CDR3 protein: CASSRGLADTGELFF

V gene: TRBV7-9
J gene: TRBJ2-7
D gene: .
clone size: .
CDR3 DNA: TGTGCCAGCAGCTCCGAGGACAGCTACGAGCAGTACTTC
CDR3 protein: CASSSEDSYEQYF

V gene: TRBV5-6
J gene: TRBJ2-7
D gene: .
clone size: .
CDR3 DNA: TGTGCCAGCAGCGTTCTGGGCGCAGGGATGTCATACGAGCAGTACTTC
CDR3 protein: CASSVLGAGMSYEQYF

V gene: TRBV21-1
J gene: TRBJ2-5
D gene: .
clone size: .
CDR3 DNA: TGTGCCAGCACCCTACAAGAGACCCAGTACTTC
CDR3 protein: CASTLQETQYF

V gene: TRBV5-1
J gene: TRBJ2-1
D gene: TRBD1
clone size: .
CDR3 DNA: TGCGCCAGCAGCTCCGGGACAGGCTCCTACAATGAGCAGTTCTTC
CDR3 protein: CASSSGTGSYNEQFF

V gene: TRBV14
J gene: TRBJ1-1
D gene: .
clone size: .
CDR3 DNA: TGTGCCAGCAGTGCTACTAGGTACACTGAAGCTTTCTTT
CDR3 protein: CASSATRYTEAFF

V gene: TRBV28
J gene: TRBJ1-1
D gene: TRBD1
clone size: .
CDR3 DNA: TGTGCCAGCAGCCCCAGGTTAGGTAGGGGGCGCTGGAACACTGAAGCTTTCTTT
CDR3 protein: CASSPRLGRGRWNTEAFF

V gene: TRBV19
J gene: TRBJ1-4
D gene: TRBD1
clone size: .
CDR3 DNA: TGTGCCAGTAAGGATCAGGGGGTAGGGAATGAAAAACTGTTTTTT
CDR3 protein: CASKDQGVGNEKLFF